This is a list of T cell receptor beta chains from one sample in a study of CD8+ T cells in alopecia areata. Clones were read by immunoSEQ multiplex PCR, and TCRdb kept only the in-frame ones, dropping some. The sample includes 150,000 to 200,000 clones, roughly 60% seen only once; the top ten take around 0.92%. The sample in question was CD4+ T cells sorted from blood, obtained at week 24, from a patient treated with tofacitinib. The receptors shown here come from a human donor with alopecia areata. Each CDR3 is given with its conserved first and last residue. A D gene is named only where the DNA matches it firmly. Only some rows state a clone size, as once, few, many or a class for expanded clones.

j_call clone_size v_call d_call cdr3_aa cdr3_nt
TRBJ1-1 NA TRBV9 NA CASSVDPATGNTEAFF TGTGCCAGCAGCGTAGACCCCGCAACAGGGAACACTGAAGCTTTCTTT
TRBJ2-1 NA TRBV6-1 NA CASRPLYNEQFF TGTGCCAGCAGGCCCCTTTACAATGAGCAGTTCTTC
TRBJ1-4 NA TRBV9 NA CASSPDGRNEKLFF TGTGCCAGCAGCCCGGACGGCCGTAATGAAAAACTGTTTTTT
TRBJ2-1 NA TRBV29-1 NA CSVEDAGGAYTYNEQFF TGCAGCGTTGAAGATGCGGGCGGGGCATATACCTACAATGAGCAGTTCTTC
TRBJ1-2 few TRBV29-1 NA CSVPEAQGHTF TGCAGCGTCCCCGAGGCTCAGGGACACACCTTC
TRBJ2-3 few TRBV29-1 NA CSAGPPDTQYF TGCAGCGCTGGTCCCCCAGATACGCAGTATTTT
TRBJ1-5 NA TRBV6-1 TRBD1 CASSEEGRGPNQPQHF TGTGCCAGCAGTGAAGAGGGCAGGGGGCCCAATCAGCCCCAGCATTTT
TRBJ2-1 NA TRBV7-3 NA CASSLQGGEQFF TGTGCCAGCAGCCTCCAGGGTGGGGAGCAGTTCTTC
TRBJ2-3 few TRBV9 TRBD2 CASSVAAGGPTDTQYF TGTGCCAGCAGCGTAGCAGCGGGGGGCCCCACAGATACGCAGTATTTT
TRBJ2-7 NA TRBV30 TRBD1 CAWSVPSGTGGYEQYF TGTGCCTGGAGTGTCCCCTCGGGGACAGGGGGTTACGAGCAGTACTTC
TRBJ1-6 NA TRBV15 NA CATGRPNNSPLHF TGTGCCACCGGGCGGCCCAATAATTCACCCCTCCACTTT
TRBJ1-2 NA TRBV15 NA CATSSGMAISDYGYTF TGTGCCACCAGCAGCGGAATGGCGATCAGTGACTATGGCTACACCTTC
TRBJ1-4 few TRBV30 TRBD1 CAWSSVDRGEKLFF TGTGCCTGGAGTTCTGTGGACAGGGGTGAAAAACTGTTTTTT
TRBJ2-3 few TRBV5-1 NA CASSPLGLDTQYF TGCGCCAGCAGCCCACTCGGTTTGGATACGCAGTATTTT
TRBJ2-2 few TRBV9 NA CASSVRSGELFF TGTGCCAGCAGCGTCCGGTCCGGGGAGCTGTTTTTT
TRBJ1-2 NA TRBV19 NA CASSIVRPDYGYTF TGTGCCAGTAGTATCGTAAGGCCCGACTATGGCTACACCTTC
TRBJ1-1 NA TRBV4-3 NA CASSSPTSRTEAFF TGCGCCAGCAGCTCCCCGACATCTCGAACTGAAGCTTTCTTT
TRBJ2-7 few TRBV7-9 TRBD2 CASSLGREYEQYF TGTGCCAGCAGCTTAGGGCGGGAGTACGAGCAGTACTTC
TRBJ2-7 NA TRBV30 NA CAWSGGSYEQYF TGTGCCTGGAGCGGGGGTTCCTACGAGCAGTACTTC
TRBJ1-2 NA TRBV7-2 NA CASSLGRGGGYGYTF TGTGCCAGCAGCTTAGGCCGGGGCGGTGGTTATGGCTACACCTTC
TRBJ1-5 few TRBV4-1 NA CASSQEVTGNQPQHF TGCGCCAGCAGCCAAGAGGTTACAGGGAATCAGCCCCAGCATTTT
TRBJ2-3 NA TRBV1 NA CTNLPGLAGLFRTDTQYF TGCACCAACCTTCCGGGACTAGCGGGTTTGTTTAGGACAGATACGCAGTATTTT
TRBJ2-1 NA TRBV5-1 NA CASSLGVTGTNEQFF TGCGCCAGCAGCTTGGGGGTAACAGGGACTAATGAGCAGTTCTTC
TRBJ1-2 few TRBV6-5 TRBD1 CASSKGQGLGYTF TGTGCCAGCAGCAAGGGACAGGGACTTGGCTACACCTTC
TRBJ2-7 NA TRBV28 TRBD2 CASSFISAGGAQYF TGTGCCAGCAGTTTTATCTCAGCCGGGGGGGCGCAGTACTTC
TRBJ1-2 few TRBV19 NA CASSTPYRSSSGVF TGTGCCAGTAGTACCCCGTACAGGAGCTCGTCCGGGGTCTTC
TRBJ2-3 NA TRBV19 NA CASRALGGSTDTQYF TGTGCCAGTAGGGCCCTGGGCGGGAGCACAGATACGCAGTATTTT
TRBJ2-3 NA TRBV4-3 TRBD2 CASSQVAGSTDTQYF TGCGCCAGCAGCCAGGTAGCGGGGAGCACAGATACGCAGTATTTT
TRBJ1-4 few TRBV2 NA CASSGDGRAIEKLFF TGTGCCAGCAGTGGGGATGGGAGGGCGATTGAAAAACTGTTTTTT
TRBJ2-7 few TRBV29-1 NA CSVVKDGSSYEQYF TGCAGCGTTGTCAAGGACGGGAGCTCCTACGAGCAGTACTTC
TRBJ2-1 NA TRBV9 NA CASSVAGDSYNEQFF TGTGCCAGCAGCGTAGCGGGGGACTCCTACAATGAGCAGTTCTTC
TRBJ1-1 few TRBV19 TRBD1 CASSMRTGGAGTEAFF TGTGCCAGTAGTATGAGGACAGGGGGCGCGGGCACTGAAGCTTTCTTT
TRBJ1-2 NA TRBV29-1 NA CSVDQGLYGYTF TGCAGCGTTGATCAGGGTCTCTATGGCTACACCTTC
TRBJ1-6 few TRBV4-3 NA CASSQAQGRNSPLHF TGCGCCAGCAGCCAAGCCCAGGGGCGGAATTCACCCCTCCACTTT
TRBJ1-2 once TRBV5-1 NA CASSSTGNYGYTF TGCGCCAGCAGCTCGACGGGTAACTATGGCTACACCTTC
TRBJ1-5 few TRBV6-1 TRBD1 CASTYRGRLQPQHF TGTGCCAGCACATACAGGGGGCGTCTTCAGCCCCAGCATTTT
TRBJ2-2 NA TRBV2 NA CASSKASLNTGELFF TGTGCCAGCTCTAAGGCGTCACTGAACACCGGGGAGCTGTTTTTT
TRBJ2-4 NA TRBV5-1 TRBD2 CASSPTSAGENIQYF TGCGCCAGCAGCCCAACCTCCGCGGGGGAGAACATTCAGTACTTC
TRBJ1-6 NA TRBV4-3 NA CASSQGGGQGIDPLHF TGCGCCAGCAGCCAAGGGGGCGGGCAGGGGATCGATCCCCTCCACTTT
TRBJ2-5 NA TRBV7-2 NA CASSFLSIETQYF TGTGCCAGCAGCTTCTTGTCTATAGAGACCCAGTACTTC
TRBJ2-6 NA TRBV30 NA CAWSGVGANVLTF TGTGCCTGGAGTGGCGTGGGGGCCAACGTCCTGACTTTC
TRBJ2-3 NA TRBV4-3 TRBD2 CASSQDARASGVMEGTQYF TGCGCCAGCAGCCAAGATGCCAGGGCTAGCGGGGTTATGGAGGGTACGCAGTATTTT
TRBJ2-3 NA TRBV4-2 TRBD2 CASSQVSSGGADTQYF TGTGCCAGCAGCCAAGTCTCTAGCGGGGGGGCAGATACGCAGTATTTT
TRBJ1-6 NA TRBV7-3 TRBD1 CASSSGQGSPLHF TGTGCCAGCAGCTCGGGACAGGGTTCGCCCCTCCACTTT
TRBJ2-7 once TRBV6-5 NA CASSKQGNEQYF TGTGCCAGCAGTAAACAGGGAAACGAGCAGTACTTC
TRBJ1-6 NA TRBV4-3 NA CASSQGLMNSPLHF TGCGCCAGCAGCCAAGGACTTATGAATTCACCCCTCCACTTT